The 17 T cell receptor beta chains below were found in one sample sequenced in a study of cytomegalovirus exposure and HLA in healthy donors. Primers: 60 Vbeta forward and 13 Jbeta reverse. Generated by immunoSEQ multiplex PCR, the TCRdb table keeps only in-frame clones and is missing some. Here the sample spans 130,000 or so clones, roughly 70% being singletons. The sample comprised PBMCs. These receptors were taken from a man in his fifties in good health and CMV-seropositive.

A single count supports this clone. The chain combines TRBV7-8 with TRBJ2-1; a weak D match, TRBD2 (5 bases). The CDR3 length is 16 residues. V gave up 5 bases and J gave up 6 bases, with 20 bases separating them. Germline assignment: CDR1 SGHVS and CDR2 FQNEAQ. The CDR3 region is CASSPWSPIASNEQFF. The DNA for the CDR3 is TGTGCCAGCAGCCCTTGGAGCCCCATAGCGAGCAATGAGCAGTTCTTC. Variable domain in full (rest from reference TRBV7-8 and TRBJ2-1): GAGVSQSPRYKVAKRGQDVALRCDPISGHVSLFWYQQALGQGPEFLTYFQNEAQLDKSGLPSDRFFAERPEGSVSTLKIQRTQQEDSAVYLCASSPWSPIASNEQFFGPGTRLTVL.

The V and J genes are TRBV4-2 and TRBJ2-1; 10 positions agree with TRBD2. Germline V gives CDR1 LGHNA, CDR2 YNFKEQ. This CDR3 is built from 16 residues. The J segment lost 5 bases and the V segment lost 0 bases, leaving 4 bases of the junction unmatched. CDR3 sequence reads: CASSQESGGADNEQFF. In nucleotides, the CDR3 is TGTGCCAGCAGCCAAGAGAGCGGGGGGGCCGACAATGAGCAGTTCTTC.

The rearrangement links TRBV6-5 to TRBJ2-7; D possibly corresponds to TRBD1 (6 bases). The CDR3 sequence is 13 residues long. The V gene's germline CDR1 is MNHEY and CDR2 SVGAGI. This chain's CDR3 is CATGQPNSYEQYF. CDR3 DNA: TGTGCTACCGGACAGCCCAACTCCTACGAGCAGTACTTC.

Written as DNA, the CDR3 is TGTGCCATCAGTGAGGGACAGACGCAGGCAGATACGCAGTATTTT. Amino acid sequence: CAISEGQTQADTQYF. This chain uses TRBV10-3 with TRBJ2-3; maybe TRBD1 (6 bases). Trimming pared 2 bases from V and 4 bases from J, leaving 13 bases between. The CDR3 sequence is 15 residues long. Germline CDR1 and CDR2: ENHRY and SYGVKD.

The chain combines TRBV19 with TRBJ1-4, with 8 bases matching TRBD1. The junction had 6 bases not matched to a gene; V was cut back by 5 bases and J by 4 bases. CDR1 is LNHDA and CDR2 is SQIVND in the germline V gene (reference sequence). This CDR3 contains 15 residues. For the CDR3, the DNA is TGTGCCAGTAGTGTCAGGGGGCCCGGTAATGAAAAACTGTTTTTT. The encoded protein is CASSVRGPGNEKLFF.

The rearrangement links TRBV7-2 to TRBJ2-5; D may be TRBD2 (5 bases). Germline CDR1 SGHTA, CDR2 FQGNSA. The V gene lost 2 bases and the J gene lost 2 bases, with 9 bases spanning the gap. This CDR3 region has 14 residues. CDR3 DNA: TGTGCCAGCAGCTTAATGCTAGCACAAGAGACCCAGTACTTC. Translating it yields CASSLMLAQETQYF.

In nucleotides, the CDR3 is TGTGCCAGCAGCTTGCCCCTAACAGGGGGCTCTGGAAACACCATATATTTT. It is translated as CASSLPLTGGSGNTIYF. The J gene is TRBJ1-3, the V gene TRBV5-4; TRBD1 aligns across 8 bases. V trimming: 1 base; J trimming: 0 bases; junction bases outside the gene matches: 6. This CDR3 comprises 17 residues. Per germline, CDR1 SGHNT and CDR2 YYREEE (reference sequence). The complete variable domain, with remaining parts taken from reference TRBV5-4 and TRBJ1-3, reads ETGVTQSPTHLIKTRGQQVTLRCSSQSGHNTVSWYQQALGQGPQFIFQYYREEENGRGNFPPRFSGLQFPNYSSELNVNALELDDSALYLCASSLPLTGGSGNTIYFGEGSWLTVV.

The CDR3 sequence is CASSYGLAINTGELFF. In DNA, the CDR3 is TGTGCCAGCAGTTACGGGTTAGCTATCAACACCGGGGAGCTGTTTTTT. The rearrangement links TRBV6-5 to TRBJ2-2; D remains unclear. CDR1 and CDR2 from the germline V gene are MNHEY and SVGAGI. Trimming removed 2 bases at V and 2 bases at J, with 12 bases between. The CDR3 runs 16 residues.

In its sample, this clone was seen a few times. This chain uses TRBV13 with TRBJ1-4; 11 positions match TRBD1. Germline trimming cut 5 bases from V and 7 bases from J; bases unmatched to any gene: 9. The CDR3 sequence is 16 residues long. The germline CDR1 and CDR2 sequences are PRHDT and FYEKMQ (reference sequence). Here the CDR3 DNA reads TGTGCCAGCAGCGACCCGGAGGACAGGGGGCGTGAAAAACTGTTTTTT. Encoded protein: CASSDPEDRGREKLFF.

The chain has TRBV5-4 and TRBJ2-3; the match to TRBD2 covers 9 bases. The CDR3 contains 15 residues. In germline, CDR1 is SGHNT, CDR2 YYREEE (reference sequence). Trimming at V came to 4 bases and at J to 4 bases, leaving 7 bases not matched to a gene. As DNA, the CDR3 is TGTGCCAGCAGCCCCGAGCTAGCGGGGTCAGATACGCAGTATTTT. Protein product: CASSPELAGSDTQYF.

This chain connects TRBV18 to TRBJ1-1; TRBD1 matches at 9 bases. Per germline, CDR1 KGHSH and CDR2 LQKENI. The CDR3 length is 17 residues. The V and J ends lost 3 bases and 1 base, in that order; junction bases with no gene match: 9. CDR3 protein: CASSPAGTGSPNTEAFF. The CDR3 DNA sequence: TGTGCCAGCTCACCTGCCGGGACAGGGTCCCCGAACACTGAAGCTTTCTTT.

V and J are TRBV5-1 and TRBJ2-6; D is possibly TRBD1 (6 bases). CDR3 length: 17 amino acids. Germline V CDR1 and CDR2: SGHRS, YFSETQ. V dropped 0 bases and J dropped 2 bases, with 12 bases sitting between them. The CDR3 region has the DNA TGCGCCAGCAGCTTGGGACAGGTTTCACCTGGGGCCAACGTCCTGACTTTC. Encoded protein: CASSLGQVSPGANVLTF.

The CDR3 DNA is TGTGCCAGCAGCAAACCCGGGAGCAATCAGCCCCAGCATTTT. It specifies CASSKPGSNQPQHF. The chain employs TRBV5-6 and TRBJ1-5; D is uncertain. Germline V gives CDR1 SGHDT, CDR2 YYEEEE. The CDR3 is made up of 14 amino acids. V lost 4 bases and J 1 base, leaving 9 bases between the germline ends.

This clone was seen only a few times. The CDR3 DNA is TGTGCCAGCGGACCGATGGGAGCGAACTACAATGAGCAGTTCTTC. Protein: CASGPMGANYNEQFF. This chain connects TRBV9 to TRBJ2-1; D possibly corresponds to TRBD2 (5 bases). The germline V gene encodes CDR1 SGDLS and CDR2 YYNGEE. V lost 7 bases and J lost 3, with 17 bases in between. CDR3 length equals 15 residues.

This clone was seen only a few times. The chain uses TRBV7-6 and TRBJ2-7, with 11 bases aligning to TRBD1. Trimming removed 1 base from V and 6 bases from J; junction bases left unmatched: 14. The CDR3 totals 18 residues. Germline V gene sequence: CDR1 SGHVS, CDR2 FNYEAQ. In nucleotides, the CDR3 is TGTGCCAGCAGCTTAGTGGGAGGAGTGGGGACAGGGGGGACCGAGCAGTACTTC. It translates to CASSLVGGVGTGGTEQYF. The variable domain in full, completed from reference TRBV7-6 and TRBJ2-7, reads GAGVSQSPRYKVTKRGQDVALRCDPISGHVSLYWYRQALGQGPEFLTYFNYEAQQDKSGLPNDRFSAERPEGSISTLTIQRTEQRDSAMYRCASSLVGGVGTGGTEQYFGPGTRLTVT.

The rearrangement uses TRBV2 and TRBJ1-5, with 7 bases fitting TRBD1. Germline CDR1 reads SNHLY; CDR2 reads FYNNEI. The CDR3 is 15 residues long. Trimming removed 6 bases from V and 1 base from J; junction bases left unmatched: 6. The CDR3: CASSEQGLSNQPQHF. CDR3 nucleotides: TGTGCCAGCAGCGAACAGGGGTTAAGCAATCAGCCCCAGCATTTT.

To note about this clone: Compared with germline, one end of the junction differs, possibly owing to a read error. The V call is TRBV28, the J call TRBJ1-1, with D unclear. The CDR3 covers 12 residues. CDR1 is MDHEN, CDR2 SYDVKM, per germline. The CDR3 DNA sequence: TGTGCCAGCAGTTTATCCGGCCTCGGGAGTCTCTTT. Translation gives CASSLSGLGSLF.